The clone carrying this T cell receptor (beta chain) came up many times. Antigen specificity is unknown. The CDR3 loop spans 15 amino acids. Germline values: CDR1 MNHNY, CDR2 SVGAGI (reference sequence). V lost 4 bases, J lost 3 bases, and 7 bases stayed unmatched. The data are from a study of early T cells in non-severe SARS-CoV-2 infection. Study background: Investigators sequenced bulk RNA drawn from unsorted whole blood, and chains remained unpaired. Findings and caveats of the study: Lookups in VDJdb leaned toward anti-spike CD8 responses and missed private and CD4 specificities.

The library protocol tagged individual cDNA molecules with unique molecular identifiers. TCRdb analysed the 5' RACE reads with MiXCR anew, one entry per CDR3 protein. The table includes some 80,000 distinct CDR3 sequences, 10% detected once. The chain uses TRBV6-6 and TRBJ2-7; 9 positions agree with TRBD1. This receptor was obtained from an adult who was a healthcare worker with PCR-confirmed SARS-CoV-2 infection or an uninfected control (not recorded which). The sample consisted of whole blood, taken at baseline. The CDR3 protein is CASSSRDRASYEQYF. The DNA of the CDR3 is TGTGCCAGCAGTTCCCGGGACAGGGCGAGCTACGAGCAGTACTTC.